This T cell receptor (beta chain) came from a study of T-cell memory formation after mild COVID-19. This clonotype was found a few times. Antigen: not known. General study points: For second-wave clones that peaked at day 37, SARS-CoV-2 specificity went unverified. Later expanders leaned CD4+, whereas day 15 to 85 contracting clones were balanced CD4/CD8.

TCRdb analysed the 5' RACE reads with MiXCR anew, one entry per CDR3 protein. The sample carries about 310,000 distinct CDR3 sequences, roughly a fifth recorded once. The length of the CDR3 is 15 residues. The junction had 5 bases not matched to a gene; V was cut back by 6 bases and J by 1 base. Sequenced: PBMCs or a T cell subset sorted from them (not recorded which). This chain joins TRBV12-3 or TRBV12-4 and TRBJ1-2, with TRBD1 identical over 10 bases. The TCR comes from a man between 18 and 29 years old who had mild COVID-19 (a few samples of this study predate the infection). Cell type and time point are not known. CDR3: CASSTTGGSNYGYTF. In DNA, the CDR3 is TGTGCCAGCAGCACGACAGGGGGCAGTAACTATGGCTACACCTTC.